This TCR beta chain originates from a study of spatial heterogeneity in lung cancer. Findings and caveats of the study: The study found that expanded intratumoral alpha and beta TCR counts tracked tumor mutation counts. The counts of expanded TCRs, ubiquitous and regional, tracked ubiquitous and regional nonsynonymous mutations, respectively.

This clonotype showed up many times. Its antigen is currently unknown. Trimming shortened V by 2 bases and J by 10 bases, and 9 bases separated the two germline ends. Germline lookup yields CDR1 MNHEY and CDR2 SVGAGI. The CDR3 has 13 residues. The time point is: sample taken at primary tumor resection. The donors were fewer than 80 patients with non-small cell lung cancer that was early-stage and untreated. Unsorted tumor, nontumor lung tissue or cryopreserved PBMC supplied the whole RNA. Unique molecular identifiers tagged every individual TCR cDNA molecule. TCRdb called the 5' RACE reads again in MiXCR, with one record for every CDR3 protein. The sample carries just over 8,000 distinct CDR3 sequences, over 7.5% recorded once.

The V and J genes are TRBV6-5 and TRBJ1-6; D remains ambiguous. This clonotype was sampled from a male donor with early-stage non-small cell lung cancer. The sample was lung tumor tissue, taken at surgery. The CDR3 bases are TGTGCCAGCAGTTACGACCGGTACTCACCCCTCCACTTT. Amino acid sequence: CASSYDRYSPLHF.